The clone carrying this TCR beta chain has more than one count but fewer than ten. Germline values: CDR1 MNHNY, CDR2 SVGAGI (reference sequence). The CDR3 is made up of 15 amino acids. V dropped 7 bases and J dropped 2; count of bases not matched to a gene: 10. Sequencing used immunoSEQ multiplex PCR; TCRdb keeps in-frame clones, though not all of them. The data contain approximately 89,000 clones, more than 75% of them singletons. This sample is drawn from a study of control samples from healthy donors and cancer patients. Material: blood. This clonotype was obtained from a woman aged 40 to 49 in good health. The chain links TRBV6-6 to TRBJ2-5, with TRBD1 identical over 7 bases. CDR3 in amino acids: CASKRQGSGQETQYF. Written as DNA, the CDR3 is TGTGCCAGCAAACGACAGGGATCAGGGCAAGAGACCCAGTACTTC.